Listed below are T cell receptor beta chains from one sample, sequenced in a study of long-term antiretroviral therapy in people with HIV. TCRdb's copy holds only in-frame clones and misses some; the assay was immunoSEQ multiplex PCR. The top ten hold almost 4% of the sample, which has roughly 39,000 clones, around 88% seen once. The starting material was unsorted PBMCs, obtained just before starting antiretroviral therapy. These receptors were obtained from a woman under 30 with HIV. Both conserved end residues are trimmed from each CDR3. Fields, in order: CDR3 protein, D gene, J gene, V gene. The D gene is left open where the match is weak.

cdr3_aa: ASSPSRGGPHEQY
d_call: TRBD2
j_call: TRBJ2-7
v_call: TRBV7-2

cdr3_aa: ATQVWTAHLNYGYT
d_call: -
j_call: TRBJ1-2
v_call: TRBV10-3

cdr3_aa: ASRFRTTGGRGPFFYGYT
d_call: -
j_call: TRBJ1-2
v_call: TRBV12-2

cdr3_aa: ASSWGGRLYTQY
d_call: TRBD2
j_call: TRBJ2-3
v_call: TRBV11-3

cdr3_aa: ASSLAGRGDQPQH
d_call: -
j_call: TRBJ1-5
v_call: TRBV5-6

cdr3_aa: AISESRTGATNEKLF
d_call: TRBD1
j_call: TRBJ1-4
v_call: TRBV10-3

cdr3_aa: ASTRSRGGKQGGVFDEQY
d_call: -
j_call: TRBJ2-7
v_call: TRBV19

cdr3_aa: ASSQVNGVYGYT
d_call: -
j_call: TRBJ1-2
v_call: TRBV4-1

cdr3_aa: ATSRGTGSRHQPQH
d_call: -
j_call: TRBJ1-5
v_call: TRBV15

cdr3_aa: ASSARGRLEQY
d_call: -
j_call: TRBJ2-7
v_call: TRBV21-1

cdr3_aa: ASSQDASGLWYEQY
d_call: -
j_call: TRBJ2-7
v_call: TRBV4-3

cdr3_aa: ASSFWNTEAF
d_call: -
j_call: TRBJ1-1
v_call: TRBV28

cdr3_aa: ASSVTASWDEQY
d_call: -
j_call: TRBJ2-7
v_call: TRBV9

cdr3_aa: ASSPSPGHSTDTQY
d_call: -
j_call: TRBJ2-3
v_call: TRBV5-4